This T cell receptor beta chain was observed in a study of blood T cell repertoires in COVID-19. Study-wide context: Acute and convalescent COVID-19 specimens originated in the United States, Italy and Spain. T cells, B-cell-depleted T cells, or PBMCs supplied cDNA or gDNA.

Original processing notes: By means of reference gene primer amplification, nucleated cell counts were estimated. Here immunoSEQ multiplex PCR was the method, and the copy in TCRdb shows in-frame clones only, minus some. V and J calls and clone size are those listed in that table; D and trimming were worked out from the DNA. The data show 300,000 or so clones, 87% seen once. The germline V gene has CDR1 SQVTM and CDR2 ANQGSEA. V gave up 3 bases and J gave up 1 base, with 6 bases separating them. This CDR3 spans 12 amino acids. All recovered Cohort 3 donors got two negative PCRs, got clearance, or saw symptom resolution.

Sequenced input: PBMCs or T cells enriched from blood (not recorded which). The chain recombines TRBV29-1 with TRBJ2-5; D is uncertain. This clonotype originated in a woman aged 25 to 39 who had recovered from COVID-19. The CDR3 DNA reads TGCAGCGTTGACCAGTCCCAAGAGACCCAGTACTTC. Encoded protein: CSVDQSQETQYF.